One sample yielded the 4 T cell receptor beta chains listed below, sequenced in a study of identical twins. TCRdb independently ran MiXCR on the 5' RACE reads; one entry per CDR3 protein. The data hold about 1.7 million distinct CDR3 sequences, with about 30% observed a single time. Sequencing was carried out using cord blood. The receptors stem from a newborn girl in good health.

This clonotype was seen more than once but under ten times. The chain recombines TRBV20-1 with TRBJ2-1, with D hard to call. V was shortened by 5 bases and J by 0 bases, with 11 bases between the two germline ends. CDR1 and CDR2 (germline): DFQATT, SNEGSKA (reference sequence). CDR3 size: 14 residues. CDR3: CSAHDRLSYNEQFF. The CDR3 coding sequence is TGCAGTGCTCATGATCGGCTCTCCTACAATGAGCAGTTCTTC.

The chain joins TRBV20-1 to TRBJ1-6; possible D gene TRBD1, 5 bases. Per the germline V gene, CDR1 is DFQATT and CDR2 is SNEGSKA (reference sequence). The CDR3 extends over 15 amino acids. V was clipped by 0 bases and J by 3 bases, with 9 bases between them. The CDR3 here is CSAREGQGYNSPLHF. In DNA, the CDR3 is TGCAGTGCTAGAGAGGGCCAGGGCTATAATTCACCCCTCCACTTT.

The rearrangement uses TRBV7-9 and TRBJ1-1; D ambiguous. Trimming took off 0 bases at V and 10 bases at J, with 9 bases between the two ends. Per the germline V gene, CDR1 is SEHNR and CDR2 is FQNEAQ (reference sequence). This CDR3 contains 12 residues. CDR3 nucleotide sequence: TGTGCCAGCAGCTTAGCGATGGGAAGAGCTTTCTTT. Amino acids: CASSLAMGRAFF.

Comments on this clonotype: A much larger clone differs from this one at a single base, so this may be a read error. The gene calls are TRBV20-1 and TRBJ1-1; D is uncertain. The CDR3 runs to 11 residues. V lost 4 bases and J lost 1, with 4 bases in between. CDR1 DFQATT and CDR2 SNEGSKA come from the germline V gene (reference sequence). CDR3 bases: TGCAGTGCTAAAGAGAACACTGAAGCTTTCTTT. It translates to CSAKENTEAFF.